The clone carrying this T cell receptor (beta chain) was seen at least ten times. These data are taken from a study of T-cell reconstitution after alpha-beta-depleted transplantation in children. The V end lost 5 bases, the J end lost 0 bases, and 11 bases lay between the germline ends. CDR1 is SEHNR, CDR2 FQNEAQ, per germline (reference sequence). This CDR3 has 14 residues. The TCRbeta library incorporated unique molecular identifiers. TCRdb reanalysed the PCR reads using MiXCR and keeps one entry per CDR3 protein. In the table there are around 96,000 distinct CDR3 sequences, more than 10% of which are singletons.

This sequence joins TRBV7-9 and TRBJ2-7; tentative D call: TRBD1 (6 bases). This specimen was PBMCs from the stem cell graft donor, taken from the stem cell graft. This receptor was obtained from a human donor who donated a stem cell graft to a child with inherited bone marrow failure. The CDR3 coding sequence is TGTGCCAGCAGCCCCTGGGACAACTCCTACGAGCAGTACTTC. Its protein product is CASSPWDNSYEQYF. Filled out from reference TRBV7-9 and TRBJ2-7, the complete variable domain reads DTGVSQNPRHKITKRGQNVTFRCDPISEHNRLYWYRQTLGQGPEFLTYFQNEAQLEKSRLLSDRFSAERPKGSFSTLEIQRTEQGDSAMYLCASSPWDNSYEQYFGPGTRLTVT.